A selection of T cell receptor beta chains follows, all from one sample in a study of brain T cells in children with intractable seizures. Some clones are missing from TCRdb's copy, which holds only in-frame ones; the method was immunoSEQ multiplex PCR. The sample yields 110,000 or so clones, roughly 94% seen once. This material consisted of peripheral blood, taken at surgery. The receptors here all came from a boy younger than two with hemimegalencephaly and intractable seizures. The CDR3 runs from the conserved cysteine through the conserved F or W.

j_gene | v_gene | CDR3aa
TRBJ1-1 | TRBV6-1 | CASSEFRQGVGEAFF
TRBJ2-6 | TRBV5-1 | CASSLGGVPGANVLTF
TRBJ2-3 | TRBV6-2/TRBV6-3 | CASSRGLAGFDTQYF
TRBJ2-5 | TRBV4-2 | CASSQNLRGVETQYF
TRBJ2-7 | TRBV28 | CASRPPRDYPYEQYF
TRBJ2-7 | TRBV2 | CASGLIAGGREQYF
TRBJ2-3 | TRBV5-1 | CASSLAGPRTDTQYF
TRBJ2-7 | TRBV4-3 | CASSQGLTRPVYEQYF
TRBJ2-7 | TRBV3-1/TRBV3-2 | CASSRDYSYEQYF
TRBJ2-1 | TRBV12-3/TRBV12-4 | CASSSSPNNEQFF
TRBJ2-1 | TRBV14 | CASSQENRTSGTTHNEQFF
TRBJ1-1 | TRBV12-3/TRBV12-4 | CASSLGGGGEAFF
TRBJ1-2 | TRBV5-5 | CASSLDRGSYGYTF
TRBJ1-2 | TRBV29-1 | CSVDRHEGAYGYTF
TRBJ1-4 | TRBV28 | CASSSMTGGEEKLFF
TRBJ1-2 | TRBV29-1 | CSVETGASYGYTF
TRBJ2-5 | TRBV20-1 | CSASRQGETQYF
TRBJ2-7 | TRBV5-6 | CASSWGLGGRWYEQYF
TRBJ2-7 | TRBV9 | CASSVGTADSYEQYF
TRBJ2-1 | TRBV10-1 | CASSDVYNEQFF
TRBJ2-1 | TRBV27 | CASSFLRGTGVRHEQFF
TRBJ2-5 | TRBV6-1 | CASSEGRQGYQETQYF
TRBJ2-7 | TRBV10-3 | CAISDHRTSGSYEQYF
TRBJ2-2 | TRBV11-3 | CASSPGSGTTNTGELFF
TRBJ2-5 | TRBV14 | CASSRAGFETQYF